This T cell receptor beta chain was recovered during a study of blood T cell repertoires in COVID-19. CDR1 is SGHTA, CDR2 FQGNSA, per germline. The CDR3 sequence is 14 residues long. The V and J ends lost 4 bases and 3 bases, in that order; junction bases with no gene match: 3. This table comes from immunoSEQ multiplex PCR, and its TCRdb copy is limited to in-frame clones, with some not included. Of 150,000 to 200,000 clones in the sample, 88% were seen once. The genes are TRBV7-2 and TRBJ1-2; TRBD1 aligns across 9 bases. The sequencing input was peripheral blood. The sequence was collected from a man in his forties or fifties with active or convalescent COVID-19. The CDR3 region has the DNA TGTGCCAGCAGCTCCAGGACAGGGGACTATGGCTACACCTTC. This sequence encodes CASSSRTGDYGYTF.